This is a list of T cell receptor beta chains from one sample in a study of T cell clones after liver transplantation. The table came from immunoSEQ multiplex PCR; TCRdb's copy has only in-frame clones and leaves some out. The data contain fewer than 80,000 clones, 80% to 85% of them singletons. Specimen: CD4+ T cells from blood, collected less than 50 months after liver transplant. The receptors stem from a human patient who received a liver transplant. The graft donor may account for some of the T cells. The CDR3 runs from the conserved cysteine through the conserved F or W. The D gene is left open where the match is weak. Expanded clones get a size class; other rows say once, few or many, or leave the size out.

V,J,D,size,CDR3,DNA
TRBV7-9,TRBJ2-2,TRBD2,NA,CASSGSSGSNTGELFF,TGTGCCAGCAGCGGATCTAGCGGGTCGAACACCGGGGAGCTGTTTTTT
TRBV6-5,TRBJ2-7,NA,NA,CASSTTATFYEQYF,TGTGCCAGCAGTACGACTGCAACCTTCTACGAGCAGTACTTC
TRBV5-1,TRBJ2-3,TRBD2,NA,CASSSRGGLTDTQYF,TGCGCCAGCAGCAGTCGGGGGGGCCTGACAGATACGCAGTATTTT
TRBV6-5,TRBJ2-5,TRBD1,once,CASSQGARQETQYF,TGTGCCAGCAGTCAGGGGGCGAGGCAAGAGACCCAGTACTTC
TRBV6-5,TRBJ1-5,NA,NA,CASSYGYSNQPQHF,TGTGCCAGCAGTTACGGTTATAGCAATCAGCCCCAGCATTTT
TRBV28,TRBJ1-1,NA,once,CASKTRNTEAFF,TGTGCCAGCAAAACCAGGAACACTGAAGCTTTCTTT
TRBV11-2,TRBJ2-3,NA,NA,CASRTQGTDTQYF,TGTGCCAGCAGAACGCAGGGGACAGATACGCAGTATTTT
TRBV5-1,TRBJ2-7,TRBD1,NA,CASSTGQGAYEQYF,TGCGCCAGCAGCACGGGACAGGGGGCCTACGAGCAGTACTTC
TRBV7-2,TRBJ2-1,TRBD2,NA,CASSLGLAGSGEQFF,TGTGCCAGCAGCTTAGGTCTAGCGGGGTCGGGTGAGCAGTTCTTC
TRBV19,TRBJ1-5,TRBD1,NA,CASSIRGTDSNQPQHF,TGTGCCAGTAGTATCAGAGGGACAGACAGCAATCAGCCCCAGCATTTT
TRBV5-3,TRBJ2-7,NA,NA,CARSCGYEQYF,TGTGCCAGAAGCTGTGGATACGAGCAGTACTTC
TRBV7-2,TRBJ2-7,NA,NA,CASSFGKYEQYF,TGTGCCAGCAGCTTCGGGAAATACGAGCAGTACTTC
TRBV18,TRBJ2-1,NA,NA,CASSRQGGNEQFF,TGTGCCAGCTCACGTCAAGGGGGCAATGAGCAGTTCTTC
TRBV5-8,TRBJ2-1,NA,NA,CASSLQQFF,TGTGCCAGCAGCTTACAGCAGTTCTTC
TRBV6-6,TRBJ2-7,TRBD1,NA,CASSTGQGTYEQYF,TGTGCCAGCAGTACGGGACAGGGGACCTACGAGCAGTACTTC
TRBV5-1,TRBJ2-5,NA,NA,CASSGGQGQETQYF,TGCGCCAGCAGCGGGGGCCAGGGCCAAGAGACCCAGTACTTC
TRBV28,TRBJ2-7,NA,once,CASSLESRVLEQYF,TGTGCCAGCAGTTTAGAGTCCAGGGTGCTGGAGCAGTACTTC
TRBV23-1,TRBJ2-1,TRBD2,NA,CASSQSYLAGVNEQFF,TGCGCCAGCAGTCAATCGTACCTAGCGGGAGTTAATGAGCAGTTCTTC
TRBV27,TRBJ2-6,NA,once,CASSFGGARANVLTF,TGTGCCAGCAGTTTCGGGGGCGCGAGGGCCAACGTCCTGACTTTC
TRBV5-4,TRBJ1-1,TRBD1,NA,CASSSGGTGTGNTEAFF,TGTGCCAGCAGCTCCGGGGGGACCGGGACAGGTAACACTGAAGCTTTCTTT
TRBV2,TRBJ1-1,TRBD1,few,CASSESRDSRTEAFF,TGTGCCAGCAGTGAGAGCCGGGACAGTCGGACTGAAGCTTTCTTT
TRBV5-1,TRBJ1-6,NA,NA,CASSPGSLNVGNSPLHF,TGCGCCAGCAGCCCTGGCAGTCTTAACGTTGGTAATTCACCCCTCCACTTT